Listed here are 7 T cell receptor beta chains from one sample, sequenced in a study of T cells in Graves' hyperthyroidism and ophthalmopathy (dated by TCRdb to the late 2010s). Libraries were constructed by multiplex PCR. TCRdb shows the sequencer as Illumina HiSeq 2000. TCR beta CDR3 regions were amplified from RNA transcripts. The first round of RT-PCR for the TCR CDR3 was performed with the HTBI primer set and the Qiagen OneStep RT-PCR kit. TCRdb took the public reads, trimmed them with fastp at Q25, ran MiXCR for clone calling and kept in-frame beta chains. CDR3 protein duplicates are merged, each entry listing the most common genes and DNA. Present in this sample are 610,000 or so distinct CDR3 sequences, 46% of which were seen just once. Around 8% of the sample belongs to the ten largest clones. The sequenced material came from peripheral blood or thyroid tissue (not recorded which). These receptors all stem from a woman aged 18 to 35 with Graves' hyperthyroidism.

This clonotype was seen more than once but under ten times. The CDR3 nucleotides are TGTGCCAGCAGCGCCATAGCGGGAGGGAACTATGAGCAGTTCTTC. Translated: CASSAIAGGNYEQFF. This rearrangement joins TRBV2 to TRBJ2-7, with TRBD2 identical over 11 bases. The DNA matches TRBJ2-1 better at its end, which makes the J call doubtful. CDR3 length equals 15 residues. CDR1 is SNHLY and CDR2 is FYNNEI in the germline V gene.

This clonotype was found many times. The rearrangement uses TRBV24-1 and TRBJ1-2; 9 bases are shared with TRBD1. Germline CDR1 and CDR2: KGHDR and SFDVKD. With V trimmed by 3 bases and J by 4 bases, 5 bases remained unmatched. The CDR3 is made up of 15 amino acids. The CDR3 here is CATSDPRQGGYGYTF. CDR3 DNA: TGTGCCACCAGTGATCCCCGACAGGGGGGCTATGGCTACACCTTC.

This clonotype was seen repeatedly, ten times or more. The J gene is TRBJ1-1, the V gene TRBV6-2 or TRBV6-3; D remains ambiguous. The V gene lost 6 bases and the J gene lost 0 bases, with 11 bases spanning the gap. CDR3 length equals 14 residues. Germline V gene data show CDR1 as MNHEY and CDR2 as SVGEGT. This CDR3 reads CASSWTAMNTEAFF. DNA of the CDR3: TGTGCCAGCAGCTGGACCGCGATGAACACTGAAGCTTTCTTT.

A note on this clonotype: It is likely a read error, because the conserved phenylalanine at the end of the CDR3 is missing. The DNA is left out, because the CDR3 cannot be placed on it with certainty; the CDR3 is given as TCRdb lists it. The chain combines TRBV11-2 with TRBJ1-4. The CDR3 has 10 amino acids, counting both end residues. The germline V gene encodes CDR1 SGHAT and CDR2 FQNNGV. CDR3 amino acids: CASSLGREGY.

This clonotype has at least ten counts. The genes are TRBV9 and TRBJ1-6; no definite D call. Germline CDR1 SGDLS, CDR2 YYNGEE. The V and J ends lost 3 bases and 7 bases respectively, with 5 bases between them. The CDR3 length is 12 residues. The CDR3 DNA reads TGTGCCAGCAGCGCCTCAAATTCACCCCTCCACTTT. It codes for CASSASNSPLHF.

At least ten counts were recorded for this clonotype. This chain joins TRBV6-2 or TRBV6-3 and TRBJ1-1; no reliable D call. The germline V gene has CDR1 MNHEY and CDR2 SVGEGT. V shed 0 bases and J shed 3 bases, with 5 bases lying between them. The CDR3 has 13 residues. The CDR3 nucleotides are TGTGCCAGCAGTTACTCAGGGTACACTGAAGCTTTCTTT. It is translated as CASSYSGYTEAFF.

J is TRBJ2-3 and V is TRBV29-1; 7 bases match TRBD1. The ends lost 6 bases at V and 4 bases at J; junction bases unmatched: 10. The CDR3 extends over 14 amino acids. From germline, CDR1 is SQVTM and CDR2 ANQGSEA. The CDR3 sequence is CSVAQGLRADTQYF. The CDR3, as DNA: TGCAGCGTAGCACAGGGGCTCCGCGCAGATACGCAGTATTTT.